This TCR beta chain derives from a study of blood T cell repertoires in COVID-19. Study context: Whether acute or convalescent, the COVID-19 samples came from the United States, Italy and Spain.

Germline V gene data show CDR1 as SGHAT and CDR2 as FQNNGV. Trimming stripped 5 bases from V and 1 base from J, with 17 bases between. There are 16 residues in the CDR3. Original data processing: Estimates of nucleated cell counts were drawn from the amplification of reference gene primers. The data were produced by immunoSEQ multiplex PCR, yet TCRdb's version contains in-frame clones alone and is incomplete. The D gene and trimming were derived from the DNA, and the V and J assignments and clone size from that table. The sample includes 80,000 or so clones, 60% to 85% of them seen just once. Only a few counts were recorded for this clone.

This receptor was taken from a human donor in a cohort sampled during active COVID-19. The chain combines TRBV11-2 with TRBJ1-1; D remains ambiguous. The sample comprised peripheral blood. CDR3 amino acids: CASSPRRERGNTEAFF. CDR3 nucleotide sequence: TGTGCCAGCAGCCCCCGGCGGGAACGGGGGAACACTGAAGCTTTCTTT.